The 15 T cell receptor beta chains presented below share a single source sample, sequenced in a study of T cells in Graves' hyperthyroidism and ophthalmopathy. RNA transcripts provided the source from which TCR beta CDR3 regions were amplified. The study used the HTBI primer set for a first-round RT-PCR of the TCR CDR3. TCRdb independently ran MiXCR on the multiplex PCR reads; one entry per CDR3 protein. The sample carries 500,000 to 650,000 distinct CDR3 sequences, more than 12% recorded once. The sequencing input was blood. These receptors all stem from a woman in her 50s with Graves' ophthalmopathy.

This clonotype has at least ten counts. CDR3 amino acids: CASSAATNEKLFF. The CDR3, as DNA: TGTGCCAGCAGCGCTGCAACTAATGAAAAACTGTTTTTT. The chain combines TRBV3-1 with TRBJ1-4; D remains unclear. The germline gives CDR1 LGHDT, CDR2 YNNKEL (reference sequence). With 5 bases removed from V and 0 bases from J, the gap between germline ends came to 4 bases. The CDR3 contains 13 residues.

This clonotype appeared many times. The J gene is TRBJ2-7, the V gene TRBV7-6; 15 positions match TRBD2. Looked up from germline, CDR1 is SGHVS and CDR2 is FNYEAQ. J was trimmed by 2 bases and V by 1 base; bases with no gene match: 6. The CDR3 is 18 amino acids. CDR3 in DNA: TGTGCCAGCAGCTTAGGGACTAGCGGGAGGGCCAACCCCTACGAGCAGTACTTC. Amino acids: CASSLGTSGRANPYEQYF.

This clonotype was detected many times. The chain recombines TRBV18 with TRBJ2-2, with 12 bases lining up with TRBD1. Germline CDR1 is KGHSH and CDR2 is LQKENI. V was pared by 2 bases and J by 6 bases, with 4 bases of the junction left unmatched. CDR3 size: 16 residues. CDR3 nucleotides: TGTGCCAGCTCACCATCGGGACAGGGGGCCGCCGGGGAGCTGTTTTTT. Translating gives CASSPSGQGAAGELFF. Filled out from reference TRBV18 and TRBJ2-2, the complete variable domain reads NAGVMQNPRHLVRRRGQEARLRCSPMKGHSHVYWYRQLPEEGLKFMVYLQKENIIDESGMPKERFSAEFPKEGPSILRIQQVVRGDSAAYFCASSPSGQGAAGELFFGEGSRLTVL.

This chain links TRBV15 with TRBJ1-1; maybe TRBD1 (6 bases). V was trimmed by 3 bases and J by 5 bases, leaving 16 bases between them. Per germline, CDR1 LNHNV and CDR2 YYDKDF (reference sequence). CDR3 length: 15 residues. The DNA of the CDR3 is TGTGCCACCAGCAGTGAGTGGGGGGGGCTGACTGAAGCTTTCTTT. The encoded protein is CATSSEWGGLTEAFF.

This clonotype was seen at least ten times. This chain links TRBV7-9 with TRBJ2-2, with 7 bases matching TRBD1. Germline-derived CDR1 and CDR2 are SEHNR and FQNEAQ (reference sequence). Trimming removed 5 bases from V and 5 bases from J; junction bases left unmatched: 17. This CDR3 is built from 18 residues. CDR3 coding DNA: TGTGCCAGCAGCCCCTACGGTCCCGGGACAGCGAGAACCGGGGAGCTGTTTTTT. This gives the protein CASSPYGPGTARTGELFF.

This clonotype has only a few counts. The conserved final phenylalanine or tryptophan is absent from the CDR3, which likely points to a read error. The chain couples TRBV28 to TRBJ2-7, with TRBD1 matching 8 bases. The CDR3 consists of 15 residues. Germline V gene sequence: CDR1 MDHEN, CDR2 SYDVKM. The trim removed 5 bases at V and 4 bases at J, leaving 10 bases unmatched. The CDR3 loop reads CASSGRDRSGYEQYL. The DNA of the CDR3 is TGTGCCAGCAGTGGAAGGGACAGGTCAGGGTACGAGCAGTACCTC.

The V call is TRBV4-1, the J call TRBJ1-2, with D possibly being TRBD1 (6 bases). Germline CDR1 and CDR2: MGHRA and YSYEKL. This CDR3 region has 16 residues. With 0 bases removed from V and 4 bases from J, the gap between germline ends came to 15 bases. CDR3 sequence (DNA): TGCGCCAGCAGCCAAGATAGCGGCAGGGGCCGCTATGGCTACACCTTC. Residues: CASSQDSGRGRYGYTF.

In this sample, this clonotype turned up a few times. This chain joins TRBV12-3 or TRBV12-4 and TRBJ1-5, with D perhaps TRBD1 (5 bases). V was trimmed by 6 bases and J by 0 bases, leaving 12 bases between them. The CDR3 consists of 15 residues. DNA of the CDR3: TGTGCCAGCAGGACCGGGACGCATAGCAATCAGCCCCAGCATTTT. It yields the protein CASRTGTHSNQPQHF.

This clonotype was recorded at least ten times. V and J are TRBV2 and TRBJ2-1; 9 bases are shared with TRBD2. Germline-derived CDR1 and CDR2 are SNHLY and FYNNEI. Trimming removed 6 bases from V and 5 bases from J; junction bases left unmatched: 14. The CDR3 has 17 residues. CDR3 sequence: CASSPPRASGTDNEQFF. The CDR3 bases are TGTGCCAGCAGCCCCCCGAGGGCTAGCGGGACGGACAATGAGCAGTTCTTC.

This clonotype appeared a few times. This sequence joins TRBV20-1 and TRBJ2-7, with 11 bases lining up with TRBD1. Germline V gene sequence: CDR1 DFQATT, CDR2 SNEGSKA (reference sequence). V lost 2 bases to trimming and J lost 5 bases; unmatched junction nucleotides: 8. CDR3 length: 15 amino acids. CDR3 DNA: TGCAGTGCTAGACCCAGGACAGGGGGCTTGAACGAGCAGTACTTC. Its protein is CSARPRTGGLNEQYF.

At least ten counts were recorded for this clonotype. This chain joins TRBV3-1 and TRBJ2-4; 9 bases align to TRBD2. CDR1 LGHDT and CDR2 YNNKEL come from the germline V gene (reference sequence). V dropped 3 bases and J dropped 6; count of bases not matched to a gene: 6. The CDR3 totals 15 residues. This CDR3 reads CASSQPSGIGNIQYF. The DNA for the CDR3 is TGTGCCAGCAGCCAGCCTAGCGGGATTGGAAACATTCAGTACTTC.

There are a few counts of this clonotype. The chain joins TRBV14 to TRBJ2-7; the D is unclear. Germline CDR1 reads SGHDN; CDR2 reads FVKESK. This CDR3 region has 13 residues. V gave up 4 bases and J gave up 4 bases, with 11 bases separating them. Written as DNA, the CDR3 is TGTGCCAGCAGCCCGGGCCCCATGTACGAGCAGTACTTC. It is translated as CASSPGPMYEQYF.

This clonotype was seen ten or more times. This chain connects TRBV5-1 to TRBJ1-5; D unresolved. This CDR3 has 15 amino acids. CDR1 SGHRS and CDR2 YFSETQ come from the germline V gene. V dropped 4 bases and J dropped 1 base, with 12 bases sitting between them. DNA of the CDR3: TGCGCCAGCAGCGTGGATGACACCAGCAATCAGCCCCAGCATTTT. It yields the protein CASSVDDTSNQPQHF.

V gene TRBV28 combines with J gene TRBJ2-6; D is ambiguous. Trimming removed 5 bases from V and 4 bases from J, with 18 bases in between. Germline V gene lookup returns CDR1 MDHEN and CDR2 SYDVKM. This CDR3 contains 17 residues. CDR3 sequence (DNA): TGTGCCAGCAGTCCTTCCCTCCTTGGGTGGGGGGCCAACGTCCTGACTTTC. It specifies CASSPSLLGWGANVLTF.

Ten or more counts support this clonotype. The rearrangement joins TRBV27 to TRBJ2-2, with 11 bases matching TRBD2. Germline trimming cut 6 bases from V and 5 bases from J; bases unmatched to any gene: 5. CDR1 is MNHEY, CDR2 SMNVEV, per germline (reference sequence). The CDR3 extends over 15 amino acids. This chain's CDR3 is CASSISGRATGELFF. The CDR3 DNA follows: TGTGCCAGCAGCATTAGCGGGAGGGCAACCGGGGAGCTGTTTTTT.